Each of the 9 T cell receptor beta chains below was sequenced from the same sample in a study of molecular identifiers for immune sequencing clone quantification. TCRdb processed the PCR reads anew with MiXCR; each CDR3 protein has one entry. This table has some 89,000 distinct CDR3 sequences, approximately 24% appearing once. The material sequenced was naive CD8+ T cells from blood, with Jurkat cell RNA spiked in. Subset given: FACS-sorted CD8+CD4-CCR7+CD45RA+ naive T cells. The receptors were sampled from a human donor in good health. Some libraries in this study had Jurkat cell RNA spiked in.

Details on this clonotype: A much bigger clone sits one base away, suggesting this may be a read error. The gene calls are TRBV9 and TRBJ1-1; possible D gene TRBD1, 5 bases. V lost 6 bases and J lost 2, with 17 bases in between. CDR3 size: 15 residues. Germline V gene data show CDR1 as SGDLS and CDR2 as YYNGEE. CDR3 bases: TGTGCCAGCACCTTCCCGGAGGGGCCAAACACTGAAGCTTTCTTT. Translating it yields CASTFPEGPNTEAFF.

This clonotype was seen just once. The missing conserved phenylalanine or tryptophan at the end of this CDR3 makes a read error likely. The gene calls are TRBV20-1 and TRBJ2-2; D is perhaps TRBD2 (5 bases). This CDR3 is built from 15 residues. The V and J ends lost 4 bases and 13 bases respectively, with 25 bases between them. Germline V CDR1 and CDR2: DFQATT, SNEGSKA (reference sequence). The CDR3, as DNA: TGCAGTGCTACCCCCCGCCCGCCTCCCCCCCGGGGGCTGTTTTTG. Translated: CSATPRPPPPRGLFL.

Remarks on this clonotype: Possible read error: a much larger clone is one base away. J is TRBJ2-3 and V is TRBV19; no reliable D call. This CDR3 comprises 13 residues. Looked up from germline, CDR1 is LNHDA and CDR2 is SQIVND (reference sequence). The CDR3: CASCIVQTDTQYF. The CDR3 DNA reads as TGTGCCAGTTGTATAGTGCAGACAGATACGCAGTATTTT.

This clonotype has a count of ten or more. V and J are TRBV6-2 or TRBV6-3 and TRBJ2-3; D gene unclear. V was pared by 6 bases and J by 4 bases, with 11 bases between. CDR1 is MNHEY and CDR2 is SVGEGT in the germline V gene. This CDR3 region has 13 residues. CDR3 protein: CASSLLVADTQYF. The CDR3 DNA reads TGTGCCAGCAGCCTTTTGGTCGCAGATACGCAGTATTTT.

This clonotype has only one observation. The chain combines TRBV11-2 with TRBJ2-7, with a tentative D call TRBD1 (5 bases). Germline V gene lookup returns CDR1 SGHAT and CDR2 FQNNGV. The CDR3 sequence is 14 residues long. The V gene lost 1 base and the J gene lost 2 bases, with 9 bases spanning the gap. CDR3 sequence (DNA): TGTGCCAGCAGCTTAGTGAAGGGGACCTACGAGCAGTACTTC. It specifies CASSLVKGTYEQYF.

The sample holds many counts of this clonotype. The genes are TRBV5-1 and TRBJ2-7, with 7 nucleotides matching TRBD1. Germline V lookup: CDR1 SGHRS, CDR2 YFSETQ. V lost 0 bases and J lost 2; bases outside the gene matches: 2. The CDR3 sequence is 14 residues long. The CDR3 bases are TGCGCCAGCAGCTTGGGGACAGGAACCTACGAGCAGTACTTC. This codes for CASSLGTGTYEQYF.

The table lists this clonotype with many counts. CDR3 in DNA: TGCGCCAGCAGCCAAGATAAGAGCGGGTCTTTCGAGCAGTACTTC. Its translation: CASSQDKSGSFEQYF. V and J are TRBV4-3 and TRBJ2-7; D is possibly TRBD2 (6 bases). CDR1 is LGHNA, CDR2 YSLEER, per germline. Trimming shortened V by 0 bases and J by 6 bases, and 15 bases separated the two germline ends. The CDR3 runs to 15 residues.

The chain employs TRBV13 and TRBJ2-5, with TRBD2 identical over 7 bases. The CDR3 has 16 residues. The germline gives CDR1 PRHDT, CDR2 FYEKMQ (reference sequence). V trimming: 5 bases; J trimming: 1 base; junction bases outside the gene matches: 10. CDR3 residues: CASSREVEGIQETQYF. The CDR3 coding sequence is TGTGCCAGCAGCCGGGAGGTTGAGGGGATCCAAGAGACCCAGTACTTC.

This clonotype was observed at least ten times. The chain links TRBV7-9 to TRBJ2-2; a weak D match, TRBD1 (5 bases). The CDR3 is 19 amino acids. V was shortened by 4 bases and J by 5 bases, with 26 bases between the two germline ends. Germline values: CDR1 SEHNR, CDR2 FQNEAQ (reference sequence). CDR3: CASSSTPGHSSSRTGELFF. The CDR3 coding sequence is TGTGCCAGCAGCTCCACCCCAGGACACTCATCAAGTCGGACCGGGGAGCTGTTTTTT.